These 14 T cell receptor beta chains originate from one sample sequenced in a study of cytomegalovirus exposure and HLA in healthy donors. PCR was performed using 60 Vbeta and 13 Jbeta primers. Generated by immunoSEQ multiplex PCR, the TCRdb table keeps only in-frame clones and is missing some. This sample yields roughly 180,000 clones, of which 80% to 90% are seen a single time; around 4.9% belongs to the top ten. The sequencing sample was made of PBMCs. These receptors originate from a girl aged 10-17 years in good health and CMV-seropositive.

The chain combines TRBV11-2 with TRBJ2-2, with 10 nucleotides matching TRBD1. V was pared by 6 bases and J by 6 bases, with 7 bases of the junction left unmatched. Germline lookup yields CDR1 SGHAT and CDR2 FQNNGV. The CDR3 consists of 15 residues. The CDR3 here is CASSPTDRGPGELFF. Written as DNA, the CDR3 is TGTGCCAGCAGTCCTACCGACAGGGGGCCCGGGGAGCTGTTTTTT. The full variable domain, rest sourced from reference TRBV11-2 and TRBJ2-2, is EAGVAQSPRYKIIEKRQSVAFWCNPISGHATLYWYQQILGQGPKLLIQFQNNGVVDDSQLPKDRFSAERLKGVDSTLKIQPAKLEDSAVYLCASSPTDRGPGELFFGEGSRLTVL.

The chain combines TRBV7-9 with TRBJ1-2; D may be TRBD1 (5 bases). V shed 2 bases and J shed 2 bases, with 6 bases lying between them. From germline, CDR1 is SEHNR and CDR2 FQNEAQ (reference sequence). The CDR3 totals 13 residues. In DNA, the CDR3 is TGTGCCAGCAGCTTACACAGGAACTATGGCTACACCTTC. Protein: CASSLHRNYGYTF.

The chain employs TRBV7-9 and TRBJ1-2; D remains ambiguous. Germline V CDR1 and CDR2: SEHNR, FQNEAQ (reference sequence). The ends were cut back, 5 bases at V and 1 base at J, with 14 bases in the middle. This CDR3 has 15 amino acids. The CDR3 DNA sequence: TGTGCCAGCAGCCCCGCGGAGGGCTTTAACTATGGCTACACCTTC. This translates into CASSPAEGFNYGYTF.

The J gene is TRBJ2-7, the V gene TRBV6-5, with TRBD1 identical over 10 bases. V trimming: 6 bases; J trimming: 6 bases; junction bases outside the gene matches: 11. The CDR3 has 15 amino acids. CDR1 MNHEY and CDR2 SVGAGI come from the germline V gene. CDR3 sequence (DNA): TGTGCCAGCAGATTCCCCGGGACAGGGGTCGGCGAGCAGTACTTC. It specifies CASRFPGTGVGEQYF.

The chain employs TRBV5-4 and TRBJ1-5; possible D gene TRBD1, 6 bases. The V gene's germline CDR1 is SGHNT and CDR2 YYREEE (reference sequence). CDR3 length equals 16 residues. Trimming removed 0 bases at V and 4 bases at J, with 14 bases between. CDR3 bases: TGTGCCAGCAGCTTGGGGGGAGGGGGTCCGAATCAGCCCCAGCATTTT. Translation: CASSLGGGGPNQPQHF.

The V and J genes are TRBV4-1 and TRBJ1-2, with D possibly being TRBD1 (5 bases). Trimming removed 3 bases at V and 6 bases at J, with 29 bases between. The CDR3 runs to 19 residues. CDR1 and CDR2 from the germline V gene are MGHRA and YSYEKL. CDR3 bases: TGCGCCAGCAGCCACTCTTCATGGGGCAGGGTTAAATTCTCAAATGGCTACACCTTC. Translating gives CASSHSSWGRVKFSNGYTF.

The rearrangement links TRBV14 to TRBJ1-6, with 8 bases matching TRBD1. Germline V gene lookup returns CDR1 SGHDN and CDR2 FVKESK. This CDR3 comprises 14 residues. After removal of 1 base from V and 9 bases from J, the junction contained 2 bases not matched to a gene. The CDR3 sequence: CASSQGRGLSPLHF. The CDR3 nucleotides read TGTGCCAGCAGCCAAGGCAGGGGGCTTTCACCCCTCCACTTT.

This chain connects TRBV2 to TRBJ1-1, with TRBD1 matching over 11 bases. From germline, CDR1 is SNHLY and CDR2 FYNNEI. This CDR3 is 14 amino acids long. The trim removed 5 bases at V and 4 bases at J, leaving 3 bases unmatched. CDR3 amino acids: CASSLGTGGTEAFF. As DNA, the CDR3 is TGTGCCAGCAGTCTCGGGACAGGGGGCACTGAAGCTTTCTTT.

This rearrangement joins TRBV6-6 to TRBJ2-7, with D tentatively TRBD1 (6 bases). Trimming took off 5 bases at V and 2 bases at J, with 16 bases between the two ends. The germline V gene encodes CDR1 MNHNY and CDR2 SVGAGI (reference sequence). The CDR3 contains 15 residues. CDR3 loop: CASSRGHLDTYEQYF. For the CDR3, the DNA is TGTGCCAGCAGTCGGGGACACCTAGATACCTACGAGCAGTACTTC.

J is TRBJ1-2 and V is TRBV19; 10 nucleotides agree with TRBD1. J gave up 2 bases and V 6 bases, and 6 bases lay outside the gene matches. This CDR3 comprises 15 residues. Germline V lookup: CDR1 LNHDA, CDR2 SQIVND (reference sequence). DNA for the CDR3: TGTGCCAGTAGGTCGGGACAGGGGAGAAACTATGGCTACACCTTC. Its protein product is CASRSGQGRNYGYTF.

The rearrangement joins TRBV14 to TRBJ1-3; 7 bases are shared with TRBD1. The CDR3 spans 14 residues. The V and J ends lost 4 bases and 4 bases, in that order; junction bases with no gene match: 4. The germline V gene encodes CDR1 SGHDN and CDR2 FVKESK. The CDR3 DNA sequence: TGTGCCAGCAGCCCTCGACAGGGAGGAAACACCATATATTTT. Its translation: CASSPRQGGNTIYF.

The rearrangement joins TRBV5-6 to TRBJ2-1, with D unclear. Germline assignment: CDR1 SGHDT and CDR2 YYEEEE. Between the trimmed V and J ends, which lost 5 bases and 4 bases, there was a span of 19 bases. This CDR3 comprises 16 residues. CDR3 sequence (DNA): TGTGCCAGCAGGAAAACGACTCAGTCGTCTTACAATGAGCAGTTCTTC. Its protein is CASRKTTQSSYNEQFF.

CDR3: CASSERGGYTF. The CDR3 DNA is TGCGCCAGCAGCGAAAGAGGGGGCTACACCTTC. V gene TRBV5-1 combines with J gene TRBJ1-2; D remains ambiguous. CDR3 length equals 11 residues. Looked up from germline, CDR1 is SGHRS and CDR2 is YFSETQ. Trimming stripped 4 bases from V and 8 bases from J, with 9 bases between.

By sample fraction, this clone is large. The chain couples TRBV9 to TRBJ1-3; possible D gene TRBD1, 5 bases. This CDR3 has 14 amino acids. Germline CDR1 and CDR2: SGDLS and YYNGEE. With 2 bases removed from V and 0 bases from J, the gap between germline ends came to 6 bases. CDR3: CASSVQGSGNTIYF. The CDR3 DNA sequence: TGTGCCAGCAGCGTCCAGGGCTCTGGAAACACCATATATTTT.